The text below deals with one T cell receptor beta chain. Per germline, CDR1 SGDLS and CDR2 YYNGEE. The CDR3 has 13 residues. Trimming took off 0 bases at V and 9 bases at J, with 10 bases between the two ends. The data were obtained in a study of blood T cell repertoires in COVID-19. For the study at large: Sites in the United States, Italy and Spain provided acute and convalescent COVID-19 samples. Sources were T cells, B-cell-depleted T cells, or PBMCs; the material itself was cDNA or gDNA.

Study processing details: From reference gene primer amplification, estimates of nucleated cell counts were derived. Measured with immunoSEQ multiplex PCR; TCRdb has only the in-frame clones, and not every one. The V and J calls and clone size were taken over from that table, and D and trimming were inferred from the DNA. The sample consists of fewer than 200,000 clones, 70% to 90% of them appearing once. V gene TRBV9 combines with J gene TRBJ2-1; no clear D gene. This sequence was found in a man aged 55 to 70 who had recovered from COVID-19. Sequencing was carried out using peripheral blood. The CDR3, as DNA: TGTGCCAGCAGCGTAGTCCTCCGCGGTGAGCAGTTCTTC. As protein: CASSVVLRGEQFF.